This T cell receptor (beta chain) was identified during a study of metastatic and nonmetastatic thyroid tumors. Through MiXCR, TCRdb re-clonotyped the PCR reads. Seen here are almost 85,000 clones, around an eighth observed once, and the top ten hold around 10%. As to this clone: Its antigen is not identified. A much larger clone is a single base away; this may be a read error.

All patients were treatment-naive before thyroid surgery. Overall study findings and caveats: Across blood and tumor, TCR beta diversity in malignant thyroid tumors was reportedly significantly higher than in benign nodules.

The sample was tumor tissue. This TCR was sampled from a female donor with papillary thyroid cancer or a benign thyroid nodule (not recorded which). Some clones in this sample may be carry-over from other donors' samples.

The DNA of the CDR3 is TGTGCCACAGGGCAGGGGGCGTTTTACACCATATATTTT. The encoded protein is CATGQGAFYTIYF. V is TRBV2 and J is TRBJ1-3, with 8 bases identical to TRBD1. The V and J ends lost 10 bases and 8 bases, in that order; junction bases with no gene match: 10. The CDR3 has 13 residues. Germline CDR1 reads SNHLY; CDR2 reads FYNNEI.